The entry below describes one T cell receptor (beta chain). This clonotype appeared many times. Its antigen is still unknown. Within one base of it there is no much larger clone, and no base qualities were kept. The data stem from a study of T cells after yellow fever vaccination (dated by TCRdb to the late 2010s). Broadly, across the study: Libraries from fractions with low cell numbers were prepared with the SMART-Seq v4 Ultra Low Input RNA kit. To track T-cell clones before and after primary and booster YFV17D yellow fever vaccination, bulk TCR alpha and beta repertoires were sequenced longitudinally. Two healthy male donors, one aged 18 to 29 and one aged 30 to 40 years, made up the cohort. Blood was drawn at multiple timepoints before and after primary and secondary immunization, with bulk PBMC replicates and cell subsets isolated. The paper's findings and limits, for the study overall: FACS-sorted repertoires could contain abundant contaminating clonotypes from the bulk population, so computational filtering was required. After the booster, most of the clones that had expanded following primary vaccination were detected again (almost 98% of CD4 and around 88% of CD8), which suggests that memory was broadly maintained. A small share of clonotypes was detected in both CD4 and CD8 compartments, with the overlap likely arising from convergent recombination. The secondary T-cell response was found to be weaker but faster than the primary response, with a peak reached on day 5 rather than on day 15. The study included only a couple of donors, which limits how far the findings can be generalized.

Reading the label with the study, this specimen's treatment or condition is: live attenuated yellow fever vaccine strain. PBMCs were isolated from peripheral blood using a standard Ficoll-Paque protocol. CD4 and CD8 T-cell fractions were isolated with Dynabeads CD4 and CD8 positive selection kits. RNA was extracted with TriZol from bulk PBMCs, CD4 and CD8 fractions, and dextramer-positive and dextramer-negative fractions. For this chain, trimming is 7 bases at the V end and 2 bases at the J end, and the number of junction bases without a gene match is 10. The CDR3, cysteine through phenylalanine, is 16 amino acids long. Only CDR3 DNA remains: 48 bases, in frame from the first base. CDR1 and CDR2 were assigned from the germline V gene as MNHEY and SVGEGT. Synthesis of TCR cDNA relied on 5'RACE template switching, a step that introduced a universal primer site along with unique molecular identifiers. Priming for cDNA synthesis came from both the TCR alpha and TCR beta constant segments. Library amplification used two PCR steps, and the second PCR step added sample barcodes and sequencing adapters. Sequencing of libraries was done on Illumina HiSeq 2500 (2x100 bp) or NovaSeq (2x150 bp). As for the authors' bioinformatics: MIGEC was used to demultiplex reads and collapse the reads into UMI consensus sequences, and MiXCR was used for V(D)J alignment. Vaccine-responding clonotypes were identified with edgeR using replicate PBMC samples, with FDR below 0.01 and a log2 fold change above 5 up to day 15 being required. Bulk clonotypes were assigned CD4 or CD8 identity according to which sequenced CD4 or CD8 repertoire held them at higher abundance. TCRdb's own reprocessing of the public reads used fastp at Q25 and MiXCR and kept productive beta chains. Rows with a matching CDR3 protein are joined into one entry that keeps the most common DNA and genes. The V and J calls reflect TCRdb's pipeline rather than the authors' work. The sample records about 58,000 distinct CDR3 sequences, more than 5.5% of which are singletons. Of the sample, about 40% falls within the top ten clones.

The origin of this receptor is a man aged 18 to 30 who received the YFV17D yellow fever vaccine. The chain was built from TRBV6-2 or TRBV6-3 and TRBJ2-3, with 9 middle bases fitting TRBD2. This material consisted of CD8+ T cells sorted from PBMCs, taken on the day of the first yellow fever vaccination. The bases are TGTGCCAGCAACAGCGGGGGGAGGACTTTCACAGATACGCAGTATTTT. Its protein is CASNSGGRTFTDTQYF.